These T cell receptor beta chains were read from a single sample in a study of shared clonotypes between healthy human individuals. Sequencing was performed with immunoSEQ multiplex PCR; in TCRdb, only in-frame clones are kept and a portion is missing. The table has millions of clones, approximately 92% seen once. The sample comprised naive CD4+ T cells sorted from blood. The receptors stem from a man younger than 30 in good health. Each CDR3 is given with its conserved first and last residue.

TRBV19,TRBJ1-4,CASTPTGGGPRGEKLFF
TRBV2,TRBJ2-5,CASSVDRQETQYF
TRBV28,TRBJ2-7,CASGGFGEQYF
TRBV5-1,TRBJ1-6,CASSRDFSPLHF
TRBV19,TRBJ1-1,CASKQGKNTEAFF
TRBV18,TRBJ1-6,CASSPPGTFLALHF
TRBV7-2,TRBJ2-1,CASSSRGGSGNEQFF
TRBV7-6,TRBJ2-1,CASSLASGRFNEQFF
TRBV5-4,TRBJ1-1,CASSLDRALNTEAFF
TRBV9,TRBJ1-4,CASSGVGGVAEKLFF
TRBV5-1,TRBJ1-6,CASSLGQGGSPLHF
TRBV4-3,TRBJ2-5,CASSQDRRGGETQYF
TRBV5-1,TRBJ2-7,CASSPTQGRYEQYF
TRBV7-2,TRBJ2-3,CASSTRGTDTQYF
TRBV28,TRBJ2-7,CASSLSVLEQYF
TRBV18,TRBJ1-3,CASSPLLADTFRNTIYF
TRBV20-1,TRBJ1-1,CSATPGTEAFF
TRBV27,TRBJ1-5,CASRASGTSSNQPQHF
TRBV2,TRBJ2-5,CASKAGGKETQYF
TRBV15,TRBJ2-7,CATSRDRGPYEQYF
TRBV2,TRBJ2-7,CASRTGTGAHEQYF
TRBV5-1,TRBJ1-4,CASSSSSLDEKLFF
TRBV6-6,TRBJ2-7,CASSSDRDAYEQYF
TRBV7-2,TRBJ2-5,CASSLGGPPWETQYF
TRBV9,TRBJ2-5,CASSPPGLQETQYF
TRBV2,TRBJ2-2,CASSPGTGLVTGELFF
TRBV19,TRBJ2-6,CASAKTGTGLAGANVLTF
TRBV7-9,TRBJ1-3,CASSQWTSDSGNTIYF
TRBV2,TRBJ2-7,CASRQDRSGPPYEQYF
TRBV7-8,TRBJ2-7,CASSLRTSNYEQYF
TRBV10-3,TRBJ1-5,CATSNSNQPQHF
TRBV7-2,TRBJ2-7,CASSSPGTRQYF
TRBV9,TRBJ1-3,CASSAGFSGNTIYF
TRBV4-1,TRBJ2-5,CASSQDSQGSVQETQYF
TRBV4-3,TRBJ1-6,CASSQAALNNSPLHF
TRBV27,TRBJ1-1,CASSQGQGSEAFF
TRBV10-3,TRBJ1-6,CAISEGRGGSPLHF
TRBV10-2,TRBJ1-2,CASSESRQGSGYTF
TRBV28,TRBJ1-3,CASSLSVGNTIYF
TRBV10-2,TRBJ2-7,CASSRTSGHYEQYF
TRBV11-3,TRBJ2-3,CASSLDLREGEDTQYF
TRBV27,TRBJ1-2,CASSLSGDYGYTF
TRBV6-6,TRBJ1-1,CASSYPGQGVNTEAFF
TRBV6-5,TRBJ1-6,CASREGQGINSPLHF
TRBV30,TRBJ1-2,CAWRQTGDYGYTF
TRBV10-1,TRBJ2-6,CASSDSRAGANVLTF
TRBV13,TRBJ2-3,CASSSSLDRGDTQYF
TRBV5-1,TRBJ1-5,CASSSGQPNQPQHF
TRBV18,TRBJ1-5,CASSNTGGANNQPQHF
TRBV9,TRBJ2-2,CASSPTSSTGELFF